This T cell receptor (beta chain) came from a study of PD-L1 blockade in urothelial cancer. Worth noting for this clone: Its antigen is not identified.

Time point in this sample: pretreatment peripheral blood. Samples were collected from each patient before treatment and during treatment. Each patient gave between 1 and 8 of them in total. Trimming pared 3 bases from V and 4 bases from J, leaving 14 bases between. Germline V CDR1 and CDR2: SGHRS, YFSETQ. The CDR3 has 14 residues. Study-level points and caveats: A below-median TCR clonality in blood before treatment predicted better survival.

A spike-in of synthetic TCR analog templates was added to each PCR. Profiling relied on immunoSEQ multiplex PCR, and the TCRdb table lists in-frame clones only, not all of them. The sample consists of 100,000 to 150,000 clones, about four fifths of them appearing once. J is TRBJ2-7 and V is TRBV5-1, with TRBD2 as a possible D gene (7 bases). The TCR originated in a man aged 45-65 years with urothelial cancer. Sequenced material: PBMCs, taken around atezolizumab (anti-PD-L1) treatment. The CDR3 coding sequence is TGCGCCAGCAGCTCTGACGGGGGGCAGTACGAGCAGTACTTC. Protein: CASSSDGGQYEQYF.